The 3 T cell receptor beta chains below all came from one sample that was sequenced in a study of breast tumors, draining lymph nodes, adjacent tissues. Via MiXCR, TCRdb re-called the multiplex PCR reads, giving one row per CDR3 protein. The sample shows about 35,000 distinct CDR3 sequences, 35% to 45% of them seen only once. Sample: breast tumor tissue. Every receptor here comes from a female donor with breast cancer. Some clones in this sample may be carry-over from other donors' samples.

This clonotype is classed as medium-sized. V gene TRBV10-1 combines with J gene TRBJ2-1; 7 bases fit TRBD1. The V gene's germline CDR1 is WNHNN and CDR2 SYGVQD (reference sequence). The CDR3 has 14 residues. J lost 0 bases, V lost 7 bases, and 3 bases had no gene match. CDR3 in DNA: TGCGCCAGCATTGGGACAGACTCCTACAATGAGCAGTTCTTC. Translated, it gives CASIGTDSYNEQFF.

This clonotype was counted ten times or more. DNA of the CDR3: TGCAGTGCTGCACAGGGCAACTATGGCTACACCTTC. Translated: CSAAQGNYGYTF. The chain combines TRBV20-1 with TRBJ1-2; D might be TRBD1 (6 bases). Germline CDR1 DFQATT, CDR2 SNEGSKA (reference sequence). V lost 5 bases and J 2 bases, leaving 9 bases between the germline ends. The CDR3 runs 12 residues.

This clonotype was counted at least ten times. The V gene is TRBV4-1, the J gene TRBJ2-6; weak D call: TRBD2 (6 bases). Germline V CDR1 and CDR2: MGHRA, YSYEKL. V shed 1 base and J shed 4 bases, with 14 bases lying between them. There are 17 residues in the CDR3. In DNA form, the CDR3 reads TGCGCCAGCAGCCAAGGGAGGGTTCCCAGGGGGGCCAACGTCCTGACTTTC. Amino acids: CASSQGRVPRGANVLTF.